The 13 T cell receptor beta chains given below trace back to one sample, sequenced in a study of T cell responses to AZD1222 COVID-19 vaccine. Data came from immunoSEQ multiplex PCR; TCRdb stores just in-frame clones and leaves some out. The data contain 99,000 or so clones, about 93% of them singletons. The source was peripheral blood, collected on day 0 of AZD1222 vaccination. These receptor sequences come from an adult in good health.

Many counts were recorded for this clone. The genes are TRBV6-4 and TRBJ1-1, with TRBD1 identical over 8 bases. The V gene end was trimmed by 6 bases and the J gene end by 1 base; junction bases not matched to a gene: 1. The V gene's germline CDR1 is MRHNA and CDR2 SNTAGT. This CDR3 contains 13 residues. The CDR3 loop is CASRDRGNTEAFF. In DNA form, the CDR3 reads TGTGCCAGCAGAGACAGGGGGAACACTGAAGCTTTCTTT.

This clone came up once. This chain links TRBV28 with TRBJ1-2, with a weak D call TRBD1 (6 bases). CDR3 length: 13 residues. The V end was cut by 8 bases, the J end by 10 bases, with 20 bases between. Germline lookup yields CDR1 MDHEN and CDR2 SYDVKM. CDR3 coding DNA: TGTGCCAGCCATCGTCAACCTAGGGACAACTACACCTTC. Protein product: CASHRQPRDNYTF.

There are a few counts of this clone. This chain connects TRBV11-2 to TRBJ2-1; the match to TRBD2 covers 9 bases. The CDR3 covers 16 residues. J was trimmed by 3 bases and V by 4 bases; bases with no gene match: 7. CDR1 is SGHAT, CDR2 FQNNGV, per germline. This chain's CDR3 is CASSSTGTSYYNEQFF. The CDR3 DNA reads as TGTGCCAGCAGCTCAACCGGGACTAGCTACTACAATGAGCAGTTCTTC.

This rearrangement joins TRBV7-6 to TRBJ2-1, with D tentatively TRBD2 (6 bases). The V end was cut by 2 bases, the J end by 0 bases, with 11 bases between. The germline V gene has CDR1 SGHVS and CDR2 FNYEAQ. The CDR3 has 16 amino acids. The CDR3 DNA is TGTGCCAGCAGCTTATTTGGGGAGGACTCCTACAATGAGCAGTTCTTC. Protein: CASSLFGEDSYNEQFF.

V usage is TRBV2 and J usage is TRBJ1-5; the D is unclear. The CDR3 extends over 11 amino acids. V lost 3 bases to trimming and J lost 8 bases, with 5 bases between them. CDR1 is SNHLY, CDR2 FYNNEI, per germline. CDR3 coding DNA: TGTGCCAGCAGTGAGGGCAAGCCCCAGCATTTT. Translating gives CASSEGKPQHF.

The chain links TRBV5-1 to TRBJ2-1; 14 bases align to TRBD2. V shed 0 bases, J shed 5 bases, and the junction held 4 bases outside the gene matches. Looked up from germline, CDR1 is SGHRS and CDR2 is YFSETQ. The CDR3 covers 17 residues. The CDR3 sequence: CASSLATTSGGDNEQFF. The DNA of the CDR3 is TGCGCCAGCAGCTTGGCCACGACTAGCGGGGGGGACAATGAGCAGTTCTTC.

V is TRBV4-3 and J is TRBJ1-5; maybe TRBD1 (5 bases). The CDR3 contains 15 residues. V was pared by 0 bases and J by 6 bases, with 12 bases between. Per germline, CDR1 LGHNA and CDR2 YSLEER. The CDR3 loop reads CASSQDLVGTQPQHF. The DNA for the CDR3 is TGCGCCAGCAGCCAAGATCTGGTAGGGACTCAGCCCCAGCATTTT.

This chain joins TRBV5-1 and TRBJ1-2; TRBD1 agrees at 9 bases. This CDR3 comprises 12 residues. Trimming cost V 4 bases and J 7 bases; bases outside gene matches: 2. Per the germline V gene, CDR1 is SGHRS and CDR2 is YFSETQ. As DNA, the CDR3 is TGCGCCAGCAGCGGGGGACAGGGTGGCTACACCTTC. It yields the protein CASSGGQGGYTF.

V and J are TRBV5-1 and TRBJ2-1, with TRBD2 matching over 12 bases. This CDR3 spans 15 amino acids. Per the germline V gene, CDR1 is SGHRS and CDR2 is YFSETQ. Trimming cost V 5 bases and J 10 bases; bases outside gene matches: 10. Here the CDR3 reads CASRETSGSAGEQFF. The CDR3 DNA reads as TGCGCCAGCAGGGAGACTAGCGGGAGCGCGGGGGAGCAGTTCTTC.

The rearrangement joins TRBV28 to TRBJ1-4; D call uncertain. V was cut by 4 bases and J by 4 bases, with 10 bases left in between. The germline V gene has CDR1 MDHEN and CDR2 SYDVKM. The CDR3 contains 14 residues. The CDR3 is CASSSLAFNEKLFF. CDR3 DNA: TGTGCCAGCAGTTCGCTGGCTTTTAATGAAAAACTGTTTTTT.

The V call is TRBV11-2, the J call TRBJ2-2, with 10 bases aligning to TRBD2. The germline V gene encodes CDR1 SGHAT and CDR2 FQNNGV. The CDR3 totals 16 residues. V lost 1 base and J lost 6; bases outside the gene matches: 5. The chain's CDR3 is CASSLVLAGRAGELFF. CDR3 bases: TGTGCCAGCAGCTTAGTACTAGCGGGAAGGGCCGGGGAGCTGTTTTTT.

The J gene is TRBJ2-3, the V gene TRBV6-5; D is perhaps TRBD2 (6 bases). Germline lookup yields CDR1 MNHEY and CDR2 SVGAGI. There are 11 residues in the CDR3. V dropped 10 bases and J dropped 8 bases, with 13 bases sitting between them. The CDR3 is CATYFSGTQYF. The DNA for the CDR3 is TGTGCCACCTACTTTAGCGGTACGCAGTATTTT.

This chain uses TRBV3-1 (or the pseudogene TRBV3-2) with TRBJ2-7; 8 bases fit TRBD1. The CDR3 spans 17 residues. The germline gives CDR1 LGHDT, CDR2 YNNKEL (reference sequence). The ends lost 0 bases at V and 3 bases at J; junction bases unmatched: 10. The CDR3 loop reads CASSQDRGQGKVYEQYF. The CDR3 DNA follows: TGTGCCAGCAGCCAAGATAGAGGACAGGGAAAGGTCTACGAGCAGTACTTC.